Shown below are 5 T cell receptor beta chains from a single sample sequenced in a study of OX40 agonist ivuxolimab in advanced cancers. Using immunoSEQ multiplex PCR, the repertoire was profiled, and TCRdb retains in-frame clones only, with some absent. The sample carries approximately 76,000 clones, approximately 95% recorded once. Sequences were derived from CD4+ or CD8+ T cells sorted from blood, sampled in a trial of the OX40 agonist ivuxolimab. The receptor source for this set is an adult with an advanced solid tumor such as melanoma, head and neck, liver or kidney cancer.

This chain connects TRBV19 to TRBJ1-3, with unresolved D. The CDR3 is 18 residues long. V lost 0 bases, J lost 0 bases, and 15 bases lay in between. The germline CDR1 and CDR2 sequences are LNHDA and SQIVND (reference sequence). The CDR3 DNA is TGTGCCAGTAGTATAGATCTACAGTTACTCTTCTCTGGAAACACCATATATTTT. Its protein product is CASSIDLQLLFSGNTIYF.

CDR3 nucleotides: TGCGCCAGCAGCTTAAACACCCTAACCTGGAGGGGGCAATACGATGGCTACACCTTC. It is translated as CASSLNTLTWRGQYDGYTF. J is TRBJ1-2 and V is TRBV5-1, with 7 bases lining up with TRBD1. V trimming: 2 bases; J trimming: 6 bases; junction bases outside the gene matches: 22. The CDR3 totals 19 residues. The germline V gene has CDR1 SGHRS and CDR2 YFSETQ.

This chain's CDR3 is CASSDRGIYEQYF. In nucleotides, the CDR3 is TGTGCCAGTTCGGACAGGGGGATCTACGAGCAGTACTTC. The chain is built from TRBV7-9 and TRBJ2-7, with 10 bases lining up with TRBD1. This CDR3 spans 13 amino acids. Per the germline V gene, CDR1 is SEHNR and CDR2 is FQNEAQ (reference sequence). V dropped 9 bases and J dropped 3; count of bases not matched to a gene: 5.

This rearrangement joins TRBV9 to TRBJ2-3; 8 bases are shared with TRBD2. Germline V gene sequence: CDR1 SGDLS, CDR2 YYNGEE. With V trimmed by 2 bases and J by 6 bases, 8 bases remained unmatched. The CDR3 covers 15 residues. CDR3 protein: CASSVYGTRGDTQYF. CDR3 in DNA: TGTGCCAGCAGCGTGTACGGGACTAGAGGGGATACGCAGTATTTT. Combining the CDR3 with reference TRBV9 and TRBJ2-3 gives the whole variable domain DSGVTQTPKHLITATGQRVTLRCSPRSGDLSVYWYQQSLDQGLQFLIQYYNGEERAKGNILERFSAQQFPDLHSELNLSSLELGDSALYFCASSVYGTRGDTQYFGPGTRLTVL.

This sequence joins TRBV10-3 and TRBJ2-2, with 9 bases aligning to TRBD2. The germline CDR1 and CDR2 sequences are ENHRY and SYGVKD. The CDR3 is made up of 16 amino acids. Germline trimming cut 0 bases from V and 3 bases from J; bases unmatched to any gene: 2. The CDR3 loop reads CAISESPSGDTGELFF. For the CDR3, the DNA is TGTGCCATCAGTGAGTCTCCTAGCGGGGACACCGGGGAGCTGTTTTTT.